This T cell receptor beta chain was observed in a study of T-cell memory formation after mild COVID-19. Study results and limitations: Several responding clones turned up in pre-infection memory, indicating that cross-reactive memory may have taken part. Among clones contracting day 15 to 85, CD4/CD8 was balanced, whereas later expanders leaned CD4+.

Concerning this clonotype itself: Its antigen remains unknown.

5'RACE primed from the constant segment yielded TCR alpha and TCR beta cDNA libraries bearing sample barcodes and UMIs. TCRdb re-derived calls from the 5' RACE reads in MiXCR, one entry per CDR3 protein. The data show more than 120,000 distinct CDR3 sequences, over 15% seen once. The V gene's germline CDR1 is MNHEY and CDR2 SVGAGI. Trimming cost V 6 bases and J 7 bases; bases outside gene matches: 13. There are 15 residues in the CDR3. This chain connects TRBV6-5 to TRBJ2-3, with 7 nucleotides matching TRBD1. This TCR was recovered from an adult woman who had mild COVID-19 (a few samples of this study predate the infection). Cell type and time point are not known. Sequenced material: PBMCs or a T cell subset sorted from them (not recorded which). This chain's CDR3 is CASRTRQGRGNTQYF. CDR3 in DNA: TGTGCCAGCAGGACCCGACAGGGTCGGGGAAATACGCAGTATTTT.